This T cell receptor (beta chain) is from a study of blood T cell repertoires in COVID-19. As for the study in general: The origin of the acute and convalescent COVID-19 samples was the United States, Italy and Spain. Sources were T cells, B-cell-depleted T cells, or PBMCs; the material itself was cDNA or gDNA.

The germline V and J ends were trimmed by 4 bases and 8 bases, with 14 bases remaining between them. CDR1 is SGHTA and CDR2 is FQGNSA in the germline V gene. This CDR3 is built from 13 residues. As processed by the authors: The assay estimated nucleated cells by amplifying reference gene primers. The protocol was immunoSEQ multiplex PCR, while the TCRdb copy is restricted to in-frame clones and leaves out a portion. From that table come the V and J calls and clone size; the DNA was used to work out D and trimming. Among 20,000 to 25,000 clones listed, approximately 84% were seen once. This clone was seen only once.

Material for sequencing was peripheral blood. This sequence originates from a man aged 40-49 years with acute or convalescent COVID-19. The genes are TRBV7-2 and TRBJ1-2; D is undetermined. CDR3 in amino acids: CASSSGVWSGYTF. CDR3 sequence (DNA): TGTGCCAGCAGCTCCGGAGTCTGGAGCGGCTACACCTTC.